The 13 T cell receptor beta chains presented below share a single source sample, sequenced in a study of T-cell reconstitution after alpha-beta-depleted transplantation in children. Unique molecular identifiers tagged the TCRbeta library. TCRdb re-called the PCR reads with MiXCR, one entry per CDR3 protein. The top ten hold roughly an eighth of the sample, which has about 600,000 distinct CDR3 sequences, under 30% seen once. Sequencing used PBMCs, mostly from graft donor cells, obtained 360 days after TCRalphabeta/CD19-depleted stem cell transplant. Receptor source: a boy less than two years old who had a stem cell transplant for acute myeloid leukemia, so the T cells may come from the graft donor.

Concerning this clonotype itself: The junction departs from the called germline gene at one end, perhaps through a read error. The V call is TRBV12-3 or TRBV12-4, the J call TRBJ2-7, with unresolved D. CDR3 length equals 14 residues. In DNA form, the CDR3 reads TGTGCCAGCAGATCCAACCGGCTCTCCCACGAGCAGTACTTC. Translation gives CASRSNRLSHEQYF.

This clonotype was detected many times. The genes are TRBV6-6 and TRBJ1-1, with 7 positions matching TRBD1. CDR3 length equals 13 residues. Germline trimming cut 7 bases from V and 6 bases from J; bases unmatched to any gene: 8. Germline assignment: CDR1 MNHNY and CDR2 SVGAGI (reference sequence). The CDR3 coding sequence is TGTGCCAGCAAGATGACAGGGCCCCCTGAAGCTTTCTTT. This translates into CASKMTGPPEAFF.

This clonotype appeared many times. The chain employs TRBV7-8 and TRBJ1-4; D gene uncertain. The germline V and J ends were trimmed by 7 bases and 4 bases, with 4 bases remaining between them. Germline values: CDR1 SGHVS, CDR2 FQNEAQ. This CDR3 spans 11 amino acids. The CDR3 spells CASTDNEKLFF. For the CDR3, the DNA is TGTGCCAGCACCGATAATGAAAAACTGTTTTTT.

This clonotype was counted many times. This chain uses TRBV5-1 with TRBJ2-3; the match to TRBD2 covers 12 bases. V lost 1 base to trimming and J lost 2 bases; unmatched junction nucleotides: 8. In germline, CDR1 is SGHRS, CDR2 YFSETQ. The CDR3 extends over 18 amino acids. In nucleotides, the CDR3 is TGCGCCAGCAGCTTGTCCTTTGGGACTAGCGGGTTCACAGATACGCAGTATTTT. It codes for CASSLSFGTSGFTDTQYF.

V usage is TRBV29-1 and J usage is TRBJ1-4; D is perhaps TRBD1 (6 bases). The CDR3 runs 13 residues. Germline V gene data show CDR1 as SQVTM and CDR2 as ANQGSEA. The V and J ends lost 7 bases and 7 bases respectively, with 16 bases between them. In DNA, the CDR3 is TGCAGCGGAGGGGGAAGGGGAGGTGAAAAACTGTTTTTT. Its translation: CSGGGRGGEKLFF.

Written as DNA, the CDR3 is TGTGCCAGCAGCTTAGACAGATTTAAGGATGAGCAGTTCTTC. Translated, it gives CASSLDRFKDEQFF. The chain carries TRBV7-2 and TRBJ2-1, with D unresolved. The germline V gene encodes CDR1 SGHTA and CDR2 FQGNSA. The CDR3 consists of 14 residues. V was clipped by 1 base and J by 8 bases, with 12 bases between them.

V and J are TRBV12-3 or TRBV12-4 and TRBJ1-4; no firm D call. This CDR3 is built from 14 residues. V shed 1 base and J shed 7 bases, with 10 bases lying between them. This chain's CDR3 is CASSLEAAVEKLFF. The CDR3, as DNA: TGTGCCAGCAGTTTAGAGGCGGCCGTTGAAAAACTGTTTTTT.

As regards this clonotype: A much larger clone differs by one base, so this may be a read error. The chain combines TRBV20-1 with TRBJ2-5, with 9 bases that match TRBD2. Looked up from germline, CDR1 is DFQATT and CDR2 is SNEGSKA (reference sequence). This CDR3 region has 16 residues. The DNA for the CDR3 is TGCTGTGCTAGAGATTGGATAGCGGGGGCCCAAGAGACCCAGTACTTC. This encodes CCARDWIAGAQETQYF.

A few counts support this clonotype. As DNA, the CDR3 is TGTGCCACCAGCTTCCCTAGAGATACGCAGTATTTT. The encoded protein is CATSFPRDTQYF. The genes are TRBV15 and TRBJ2-3; D not certain. The germline V and J ends were trimmed by 5 bases and 5 bases, with 8 bases remaining between them. The length of the CDR3 is 12 residues. Germline assignment: CDR1 LNHNV and CDR2 YYDKDF (reference sequence).

The chain combines TRBV15 with TRBJ1-4; TRBD1 might be the D (5 bases). The CDR3 has 16 residues. Trimming removed 8 bases from V and 0 bases from J, with 16 bases in between. Looked up from germline, CDR1 is LNHNV and CDR2 is YYDKDF (reference sequence). The CDR3 nucleotides read TGTGCCACCGGTGGGGACGCGAAAGCAACTAATGAAAAACTGTTTTTT. It codes for CATGGDAKATNEKLFF.

This clonotype was picked up a small number of times. The chain employs TRBV20-1 and TRBJ2-5; 10 positions agree with TRBD2. In germline, CDR1 is DFQATT, CDR2 SNEGSKA (reference sequence). The CDR3 extends over 16 amino acids. As DNA, the CDR3 is TGCAGCCCCCGACCCACTAGCGGGGCGTATTTGGAGACCCAGTACTTC. This encodes CSPRPTSGAYLETQYF.

This clonotype was counted ten times or more. The chain uses TRBV5-6 and TRBJ1-1; the D is unclear. CDR1 and CDR2 from the germline V gene are SGHDT and YYEEEE. Trimming stripped 3 bases from V and 2 bases from J, with 23 bases between. This CDR3 spans 18 amino acids. The CDR3: CASSYPVDIWGVNTEAFF. CDR3 coding DNA: TGTGCCAGCAGCTACCCTGTCGACATCTGGGGAGTAAACACTGAAGCTTTCTTT.

This clonotype was counted ten times or more. Here the CDR3 reads CASRGKAQHF. In DNA, the CDR3 is TGTGCCAGCCGAGGCAAGGCCCAGCATTTT. V usage is TRBV6-2 or TRBV6-3 and J usage is TRBJ1-5, with D unclear. V was cut by 8 bases and J by 11 bases, with 10 bases left in between. This CDR3 has 10 amino acids. CDR1 and CDR2 from the germline V gene are MNHEY and SVGEGT.